This T cell receptor beta chain was captured by sequencing in a study of blood T cell repertoires in COVID-19. Whole-study context: COVID-19 samples, acute and convalescent, were from the United States, Italy and Spain.

Original analysis: From reference gene primer amplification, estimates of nucleated cell counts were derived. TCRdb's table, derived via immunoSEQ multiplex PCR, lists solely in-frame clones and lacks some. V and J calls and clone size are as listed in that table; D and trimming were resolved from the DNA. The data contain around 220,000 clones, 75% to 90% of them singletons. Trimming stripped 2 bases from V and 0 bases from J, with 8 bases between. The germline V gene has CDR1 KGHSH and CDR2 LQKENI. This CDR3 contains 16 residues. The receptor comes from a human donor in a cohort sampled during active COVID-19. This chain joins TRBV18 and TRBJ2-6; D not certain. Sequencing was done on a sample of peripheral blood. This chain's CDR3 is CASSPGVSSGANVLTF. CDR3 DNA: TGTGCCAGCTCACCAGGAGTTAGCTCTGGGGCCAACGTCCTGACTTTC.